The text below deals with one TCR beta chain. This sample is part of a study of blood T cell repertoires in COVID-19. Study background: From the United States, Italy and Spain came samples of acute and convalescent COVID-19. The analysed material was cDNA or gDNA that came from T cells, B-cell-depleted T cells, or PBMCs.

V lost 10 bases and J lost 1; bases outside the gene matches: 11. This CDR3 is built from 15 residues. CDR1 MRHNA and CDR2 SNTAGT come from the germline V gene. Per the authors' pipeline: Reference gene primer amplification gave nucleated cell count estimates. Libraries were prepared by immunoSEQ multiplex PCR; TCRdb keeps only in-frame clonotypes and omits some of them. V, J and clone size are taken as reported in that table, and D and trimming were inferred from the DNA itself. The table has tens of thousands of clones, 89% seen once. The source material was peripheral blood. The TCR comes from a man between 65 and 80 years old with active or convalescent COVID-19. V usage is TRBV6-4 and J usage is TRBJ1-1, with TRBD1 matching over 8 bases. CDR3 amino acids: CATRIAGQGNTEAFF. The CDR3 coding sequence is TGTGCCACCCGGATAGCCGGACAGGGGAACACTGAAGCTTTCTTT.